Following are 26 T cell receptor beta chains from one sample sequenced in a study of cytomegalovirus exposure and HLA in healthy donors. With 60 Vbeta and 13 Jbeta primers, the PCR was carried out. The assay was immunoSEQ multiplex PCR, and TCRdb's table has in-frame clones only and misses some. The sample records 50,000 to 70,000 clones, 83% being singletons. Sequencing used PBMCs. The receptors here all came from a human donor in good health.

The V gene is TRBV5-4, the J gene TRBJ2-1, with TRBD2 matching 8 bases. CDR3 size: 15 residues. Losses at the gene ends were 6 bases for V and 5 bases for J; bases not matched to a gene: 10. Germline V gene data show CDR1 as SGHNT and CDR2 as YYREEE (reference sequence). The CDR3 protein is CASTKSGGRDNEQFF. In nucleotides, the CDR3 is TGTGCCAGCACGAAGAGCGGGGGACGAGACAATGAGCAGTTCTTC. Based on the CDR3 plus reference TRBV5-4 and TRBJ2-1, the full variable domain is ETGVTQSPTHLIKTRGQQVTLRCSSQSGHNTVSWYQQALGQGPQFIFQYYREEENGRGNFPPRFSGLQFPNYSSELNVNALELDDSALYLCASTKSGGRDNEQFFGPGTRLTVL.

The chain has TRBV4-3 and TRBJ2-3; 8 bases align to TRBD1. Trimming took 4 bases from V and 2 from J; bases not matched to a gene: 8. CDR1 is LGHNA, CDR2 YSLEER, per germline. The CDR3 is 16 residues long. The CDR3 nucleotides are TGCGCCAGCAGCCTCAGGGGGACAGGCCTCACAGATACGCAGTATTTT. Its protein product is CASSLRGTGLTDTQYF.

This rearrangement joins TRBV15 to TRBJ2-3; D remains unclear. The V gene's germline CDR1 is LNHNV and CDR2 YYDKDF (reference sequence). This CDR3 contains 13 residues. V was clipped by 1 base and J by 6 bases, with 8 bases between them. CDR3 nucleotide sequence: TGTGCCACCAGCAGAGGAGGTTCCGATACGCAGTATTTT. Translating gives CATSRGGSDTQYF.

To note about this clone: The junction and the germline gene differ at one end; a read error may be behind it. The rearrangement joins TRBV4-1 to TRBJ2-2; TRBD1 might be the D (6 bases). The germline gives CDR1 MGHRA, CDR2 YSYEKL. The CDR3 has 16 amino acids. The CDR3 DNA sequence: TGCGCCAGCAGCCAACCCAGGGGTGGGAACATCGGGGAGCTGTTTTTT. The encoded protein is CASSQPRGGNIGELFF.

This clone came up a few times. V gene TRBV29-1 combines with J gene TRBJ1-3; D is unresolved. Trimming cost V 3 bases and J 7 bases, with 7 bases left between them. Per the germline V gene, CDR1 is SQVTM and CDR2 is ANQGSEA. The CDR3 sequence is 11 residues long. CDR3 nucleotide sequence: TGCAGCGTTGATAGAGCGAACACCATATATTTT. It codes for CSVDRANTIYF.

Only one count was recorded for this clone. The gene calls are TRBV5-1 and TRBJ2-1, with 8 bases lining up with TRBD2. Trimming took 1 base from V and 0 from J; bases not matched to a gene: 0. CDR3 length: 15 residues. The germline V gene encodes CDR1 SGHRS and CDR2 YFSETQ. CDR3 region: CASSLSGSSYNEQFF. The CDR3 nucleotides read TGCGCCAGCAGCTTGAGCGGGAGCTCCTACAATGAGCAGTTCTTC. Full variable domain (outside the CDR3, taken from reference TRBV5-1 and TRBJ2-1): KAGVTQTPRYLIKTRGQQVTLSCSPISGHRSVSWYQQTPGQGLQFLFEYFSETQRNKGNFPGRFSGRQFSNSRSEMNVSTLELGDSALYLCASSLSGSSYNEQFFGPGTRLTVL.

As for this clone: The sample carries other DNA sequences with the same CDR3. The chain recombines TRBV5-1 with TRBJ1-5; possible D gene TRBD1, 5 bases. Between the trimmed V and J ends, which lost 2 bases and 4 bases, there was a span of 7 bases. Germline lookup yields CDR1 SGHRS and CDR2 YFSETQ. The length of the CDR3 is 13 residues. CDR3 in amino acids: CASSLTGNQPQHF. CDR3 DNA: TGCGCCAGCAGCTTAACAGGTAATCAGCCCCAGCATTTT.

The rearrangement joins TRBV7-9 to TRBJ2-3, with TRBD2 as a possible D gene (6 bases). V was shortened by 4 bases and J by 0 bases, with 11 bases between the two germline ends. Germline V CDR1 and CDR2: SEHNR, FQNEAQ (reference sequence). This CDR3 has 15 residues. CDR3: CASSSLGGSTDTQYF. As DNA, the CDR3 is TGTGCCAGCAGCTCTCTTGGGGGGAGCACAGATACGCAGTATTTT.

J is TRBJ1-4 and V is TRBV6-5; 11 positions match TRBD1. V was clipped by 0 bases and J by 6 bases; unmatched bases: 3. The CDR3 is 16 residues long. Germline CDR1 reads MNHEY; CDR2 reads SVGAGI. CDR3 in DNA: TGTGCCAGCAGTTACTCGAGGGGACAGGGGGATGAAAAACTGTTTTTT. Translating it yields CASSYSRGQGDEKLFF.

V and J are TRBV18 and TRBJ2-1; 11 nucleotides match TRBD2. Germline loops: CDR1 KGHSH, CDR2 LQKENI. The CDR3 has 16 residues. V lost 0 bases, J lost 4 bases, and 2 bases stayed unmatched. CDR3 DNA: TGTGCCAGCTCACCACCTAGCGGGGGGGCTTACAATGAGCAGTTCTTC. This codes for CASSPPSGGAYNEQFF.

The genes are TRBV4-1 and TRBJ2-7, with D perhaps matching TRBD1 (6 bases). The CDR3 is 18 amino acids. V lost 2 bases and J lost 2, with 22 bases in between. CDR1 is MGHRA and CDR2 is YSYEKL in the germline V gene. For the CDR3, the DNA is TGCGCCAGCAGCCAAAGCTTGGTACCGGGACAAATAGCCTACGAGCAGTACTTC. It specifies CASSQSLVPGQIAYEQYF.

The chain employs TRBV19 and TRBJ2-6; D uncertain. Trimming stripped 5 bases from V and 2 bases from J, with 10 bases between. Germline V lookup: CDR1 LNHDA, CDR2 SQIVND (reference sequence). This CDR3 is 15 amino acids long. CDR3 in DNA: TGTGCCAGTAGTCCCCTTATAGCTGGGGCCAACGTCCTGACTTTC. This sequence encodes CASSPLIAGANVLTF. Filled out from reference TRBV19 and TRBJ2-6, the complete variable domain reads DGGITQSPKYLFRKEGQNVTLSCEQNLNHDAMYWYRQDPGQGLRLIYYSQIVNDFQKGDIAEGYSVSREKKESFPLTVTSAQKNPTAFYLCASSPLIAGANVLTFGAGSRLTVL.

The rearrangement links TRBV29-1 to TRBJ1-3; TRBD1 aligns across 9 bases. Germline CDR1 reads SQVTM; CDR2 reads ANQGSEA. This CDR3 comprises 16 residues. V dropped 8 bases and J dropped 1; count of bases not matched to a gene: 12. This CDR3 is CSYRRGTGSSGNTIYF. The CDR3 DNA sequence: TGCAGCTACCGCCGTGGGACAGGGTCTTCTGGAAACACCATATATTTT.

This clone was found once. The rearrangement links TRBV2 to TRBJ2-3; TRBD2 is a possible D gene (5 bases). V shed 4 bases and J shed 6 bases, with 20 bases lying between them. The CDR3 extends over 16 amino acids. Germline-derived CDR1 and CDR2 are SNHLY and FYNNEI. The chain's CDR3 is CASSAPGSTQFDTQYF. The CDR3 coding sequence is TGTGCCAGCAGTGCACCGGGAAGTACACAGTTCGATACGCAGTATTTT.

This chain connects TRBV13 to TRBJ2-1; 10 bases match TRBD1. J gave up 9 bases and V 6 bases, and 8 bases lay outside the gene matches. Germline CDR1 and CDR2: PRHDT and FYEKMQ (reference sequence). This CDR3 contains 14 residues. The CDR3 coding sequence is TGTGCCAGCAGGTCCGGGACAGGGGTGGTTGAGCAGTTCTTC. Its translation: CASRSGTGVVEQFF.

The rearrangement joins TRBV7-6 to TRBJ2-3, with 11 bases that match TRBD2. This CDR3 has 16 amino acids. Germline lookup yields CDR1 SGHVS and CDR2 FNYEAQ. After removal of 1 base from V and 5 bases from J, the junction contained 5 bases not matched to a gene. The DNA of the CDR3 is TGTGCCAGCAGCTTAGGAGTTGGGACTAGCGGAGATACGCAGTATTTT. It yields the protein CASSLGVGTSGDTQYF.

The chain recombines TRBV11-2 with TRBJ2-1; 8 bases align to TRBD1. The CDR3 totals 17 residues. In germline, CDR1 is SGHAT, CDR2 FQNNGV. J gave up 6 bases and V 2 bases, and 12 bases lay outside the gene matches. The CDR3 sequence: CASSLITGTGIGNEQFF. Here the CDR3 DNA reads TGTGCCAGCAGCTTAATCACCGGGACAGGAATAGGCAATGAGCAGTTCTTC. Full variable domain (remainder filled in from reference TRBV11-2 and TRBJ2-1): EAGVAQSPRYKIIEKRQSVAFWCNPISGHATLYWYQQILGQGPKLLIQFQNNGVVDDSQLPKDRFSAERLKGVDSTLKIQPAKLEDSAVYLCASSLITGTGIGNEQFFGPGTRLTVL.

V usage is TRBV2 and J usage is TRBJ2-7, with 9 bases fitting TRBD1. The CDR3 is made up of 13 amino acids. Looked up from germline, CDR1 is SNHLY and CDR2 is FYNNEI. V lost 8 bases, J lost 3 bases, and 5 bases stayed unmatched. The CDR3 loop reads CASGGQGDYEQYF. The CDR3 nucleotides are TGTGCCAGCGGGGGACAGGGAGACTACGAGCAGTACTTC. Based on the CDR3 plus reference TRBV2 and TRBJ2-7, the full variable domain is EPEVTQTPSHQVTQMGQEVILRCVPISNHLYFYWYRQILGQKVEFLVSFYNNEISEKSEIFDDQFSVERPDGSNFTLKIRSTKLEDSAMYFCASGGQGDYEQYFGPGTRLTVT.

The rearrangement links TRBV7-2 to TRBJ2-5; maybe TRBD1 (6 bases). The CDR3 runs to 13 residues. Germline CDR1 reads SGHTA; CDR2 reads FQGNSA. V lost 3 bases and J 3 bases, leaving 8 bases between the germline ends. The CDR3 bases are TGTGCCAGCAGCTTTGCAGGGGAAGAGACCCAGTACTTC. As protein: CASSFAGEETQYF.

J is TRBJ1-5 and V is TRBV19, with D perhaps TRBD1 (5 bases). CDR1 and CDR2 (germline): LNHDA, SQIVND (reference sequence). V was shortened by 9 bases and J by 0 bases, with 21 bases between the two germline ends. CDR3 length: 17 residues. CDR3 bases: TGTGCCAGCAATCCGGGACTGAGGACTTATAGCAATCAGCCCCAGCATTTT. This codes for CASNPGLRTYSNQPQHF.

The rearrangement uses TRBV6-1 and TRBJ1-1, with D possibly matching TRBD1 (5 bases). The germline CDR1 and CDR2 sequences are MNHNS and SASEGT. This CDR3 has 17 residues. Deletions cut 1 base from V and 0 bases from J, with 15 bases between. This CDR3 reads CASSEVWTLFMNTEAFF. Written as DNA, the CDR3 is TGTGCCAGCAGTGAAGTGTGGACATTATTTATGAACACTGAAGCTTTCTTT.

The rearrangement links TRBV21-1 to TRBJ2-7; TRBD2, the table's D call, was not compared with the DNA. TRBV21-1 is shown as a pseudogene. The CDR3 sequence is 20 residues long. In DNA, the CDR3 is TGTGCCAGCAGCAAAGTCGGCGCTAGCGGGGGGGAGTGGGGATCCTACGAGCAGTACTTC. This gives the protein CASSKVGASGGEWGSYEQYF.

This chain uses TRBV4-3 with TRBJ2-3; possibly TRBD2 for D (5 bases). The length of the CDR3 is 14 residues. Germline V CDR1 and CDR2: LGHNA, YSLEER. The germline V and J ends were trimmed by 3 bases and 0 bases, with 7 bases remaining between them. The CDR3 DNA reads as TGCGCCAGCAGCCAGCGGGTTAGCACAGATACGCAGTATTTT. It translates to CASSQRVSTDTQYF.

Here the CDR3 reads CASSYRKRDYEQYF. As DNA, the CDR3 is TGTGCCAGCAGTTACCGAAAAAGAGACTACGAGCAGTACTTC. This chain uses TRBV6-5 with TRBJ2-7; no firm D call. Trimming left V 2 bases short and J 3 bases short, with 11 bases between. Germline loops: CDR1 MNHEY, CDR2 SVGAGI. The CDR3 runs to 14 residues.

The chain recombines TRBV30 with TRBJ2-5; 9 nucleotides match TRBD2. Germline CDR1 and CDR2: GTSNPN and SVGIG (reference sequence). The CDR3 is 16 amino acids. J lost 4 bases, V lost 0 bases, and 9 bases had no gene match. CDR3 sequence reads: CAWSVRVAGVRETQYF. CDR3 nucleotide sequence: TGTGCCTGGAGTGTACGGGTAGCGGGGGTGCGAGAGACCCAGTACTTC.

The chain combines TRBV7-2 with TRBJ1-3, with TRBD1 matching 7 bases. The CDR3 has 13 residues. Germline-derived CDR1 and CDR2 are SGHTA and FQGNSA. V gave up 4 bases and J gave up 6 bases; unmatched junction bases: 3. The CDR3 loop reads CASSSGQTNTIYF. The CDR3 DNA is TGTGCCAGCAGCTCGGGACAGACAAACACCATATATTTT.